These 26 T cell receptor beta chains were all obtained from the same sample, sequenced in a study of cytomegalovirus exposure and HLA in healthy donors. PCR used 60 Vbeta primers and 13 Jbeta primers. Some clones are missing from TCRdb's copy, which holds only in-frame ones; the method was immunoSEQ multiplex PCR. This table has fewer than 200,000 clones, over 60% appearing once. Input material: PBMCs. The source of these receptors is a girl aged 5-17 years in good health and CMV-seronegative.

The V gene is TRBV27, the J gene TRBJ2-5; TRBD1 is a possible D gene (6 bases). The CDR3 is 16 amino acids. CDR1 is MNHEY, CDR2 SMNVEV, per germline (reference sequence). V was trimmed by 8 bases and J by 1 base, leaving 20 bases between them. The chain's CDR3 is CASSHQYRELQETQYF. DNA for the CDR3: TGTGCCAGCTCACATCAATACAGGGAGCTCCAAGAGACCCAGTACTTC.

The chain has TRBV5-1 and TRBJ2-3; the match to TRBD2 covers 8 bases. Germline V gene sequence: CDR1 SGHRS, CDR2 YFSETQ. V lost 5 bases, J lost 6 bases, and 11 bases stayed unmatched. The CDR3 runs 15 residues. The CDR3 coding sequence is TGCGCCAGCAGTTCCGGACTAGCACACACGGATACGCAGTATTTT. This translates into CASSSGLAHTDTQYF.

V gene TRBV7-9 combines with J gene TRBJ2-7; D gene ambiguous. The CDR3 is made up of 11 amino acids. Trimming removed 4 bases from V and 2 bases from J, with 3 bases in between. Per germline, CDR1 SEHNR and CDR2 FQNEAQ (reference sequence). CDR3: CASSSAYEQYF. CDR3 DNA sequence: TGTGCCAGCAGCTCTGCCTACGAGCAGTACTTC.

The rearrangement links TRBV27 to TRBJ2-6, with 8 bases identical to TRBD1. With 4 bases clipped from V and 2 bases from J, the junction kept 4 bases outside the gene matches. Looked up from germline, CDR1 is MNHEY and CDR2 is SMNVEV (reference sequence). CDR3 length equals 16 residues. CDR3 coding DNA: TGTGCCAGCAGTTCGGGACAGGCGGCTGGGGCCAACGTCCTGACTTTC. It encodes CASSSGQAAGANVLTF.

This clone was detected a few times. The chain is built from TRBV11-2 and TRBJ1-2; no firm D call. The germline V gene has CDR1 SGHAT and CDR2 FQNNGV. The CDR3 length is 13 residues. Between the trimmed V and J ends, which lost 7 bases and 5 bases, there was a span of 14 bases. CDR3 nucleotides: TGTGCCAGCACAGGTTCTTTTCGATATGGCTACACCTTC. Its translation is CASTGSFRYGYTF.

The V and J genes are TRBV27 and TRBJ2-2; D is perhaps TRBD1 (6 bases). V lost 5 bases to trimming and J lost 0 bases, with 10 bases between them. Per the germline V gene, CDR1 is MNHEY and CDR2 is SMNVEV (reference sequence). The CDR3 spans 15 residues. In DNA form, the CDR3 reads TGTGCCAGCAGTCCCGGGACATCGAACACCGGGGAGCTGTTTTTT. This translates into CASSPGTSNTGELFF.

The genes are TRBV9 and TRBJ1-1, with a tentative D call TRBD1 (6 bases). Trimming removed 0 bases at V and 7 bases at J, with 16 bases between. The CDR3 extends over 15 amino acids. Germline-derived CDR1 and CDR2 are SGDLS and YYNGEE. The CDR3 nucleotides are TGTGCCAGCAGCGTAGAGGGAGTGGGGGCGCGTGAAGCTTTCTTT. Protein product: CASSVEGVGAREAFF.

This clone was picked up one time. The chain is built from TRBV6-1 and TRBJ2-1, with D hard to call. CDR3 length: 11 residues. Trimming removed 4 bases at V and 7 bases at J, with 5 bases between. Looked up from germline, CDR1 is MNHNS and CDR2 is SASEGT. CDR3 amino acids: CASSGQNEQFF. CDR3 nucleotides: TGTGCCAGCAGTGGGCAGAATGAGCAGTTCTTC.

V is TRBV7-9 and J is TRBJ1-1; 7 nucleotides line up with TRBD1. The CDR3 is made up of 14 amino acids. V lost 4 bases and J lost 5; bases outside the gene matches: 7. Germline V gene sequence: CDR1 SEHNR, CDR2 FQNEAQ (reference sequence). The CDR3 here is CASSYDRDRTEAFF. In DNA, the CDR3 is TGTGCCAGCAGCTACGACAGGGATCGAACTGAAGCTTTCTTT.

The V call is TRBV7-9, the J call TRBJ1-2; possible D gene TRBD1, 5 bases. Trimming shortened V by 2 bases and J by 5 bases, and 18 bases separated the two germline ends. The CDR3 loop spans 16 amino acids. Germline lookup yields CDR1 SEHNR and CDR2 FQNEAQ (reference sequence). CDR3 residues: CASSLFDREGVYGYTF. CDR3 nucleotide sequence: TGTGCCAGCAGCTTATTTGACAGAGAAGGGGTGTATGGCTACACCTTC.

This clone came up a few times. This rearrangement joins TRBV10-2 to TRBJ2-7, with 8 bases identical to TRBD1. Germline trimming cut 2 bases from V and 2 bases from J; bases unmatched to any gene: 5. Germline lookup yields CDR1 WSHSY and CDR2 SAAADI. The CDR3 runs 15 residues. CDR3 loop: CASSELGQGPYEQYF. CDR3 nucleotides: TGCGCCAGCAGTGAGCTTGGACAGGGACCCTACGAGCAGTACTTC.

The rearrangement joins TRBV5-6 to TRBJ2-3, with D maybe TRBD2 (6 bases). Trimming removed 2 bases from V and 2 bases from J, with 15 bases in between. Looked up from germline, CDR1 is SGHDT and CDR2 is YYEEEE. The length of the CDR3 is 16 residues. This CDR3 is CASSFLRDLATDTQYF. CDR3 DNA sequence: TGTGCCAGCAGCTTCCTCCGGGACTTAGCCACAGATACGCAGTATTTT. The variable domain in full, with the rest retrieved from reference TRBV5-6 and TRBJ2-3, is DAGVTQSPTHLIKTRGQQVTLRCSPKSGHDTVSWYQQALGQGPQFIFQYYEEEERQRGNFPDRFSGHQFPNYSSELNVNALLLGDSALYLCASSFLRDLATDTQYFGPGTRLTVL.

This clone turned up a few times. The gene calls are TRBV2 and TRBJ2-2; D is uncertain. V gave up 5 bases and J gave up 6 bases, with 10 bases separating them. The CDR3 runs 13 residues. Germline V gene data show CDR1 as SNHLY and CDR2 as FYNNEI. CDR3 DNA: TGTGCCAGCAGTATAGTTAGCCCCGGGGAGCTGTTTTTT. The encoded protein is CASSIVSPGELFF.

V and J are TRBV2 and TRBJ1-3; D might be TRBD1 (6 bases). Germline V gives CDR1 SNHLY, CDR2 FYNNEI. This CDR3 contains 13 residues. The ends were cut back, 10 bases at V and 2 bases at J, with 12 bases in the middle. The CDR3 DNA follows: TGTGCCATCTCCCGGACAGCTGGAAACACCATATATTTT. Its translation is CAISRTAGNTIYF.

This chain uses TRBV7-9 with TRBJ2-1, with D maybe TRBD2 (5 bases). Trimming removed 1 base from V and 6 bases from J, with 7 bases in between. Germline loops: CDR1 SEHNR, CDR2 FQNEAQ (reference sequence). This CDR3 has 13 amino acids. Here the CDR3 reads CASSLGGINEQFF. The CDR3 DNA reads as TGTGCCAGCAGCTTAGGAGGGATCAATGAGCAGTTCTTC.

The CDR3, as DNA: TGTGCCACCAGCAGAGTCCGGACAGGAGTCAATCAGCCCCAGCATTTT. The encoded protein is CATSRVRTGVNQPQHF. The genes are TRBV15 and TRBJ1-5, with 7 positions matching TRBD1. Per the germline V gene, CDR1 is LNHNV and CDR2 is YYDKDF (reference sequence). This CDR3 has 16 amino acids. The V segment lost 1 base and the J segment 3 bases; nucleotides outside the gene matches: 6.

This clone occurred a few times. The genes are TRBV30 and TRBJ1-1; 10 nucleotides align to TRBD1. The germline gives CDR1 GTSNPN, CDR2 SVGIG (reference sequence). Trimming cost V 1 base and J 1 base; bases outside gene matches: 12. The CDR3 contains 18 residues. In DNA, the CDR3 is TGTGCCTGGAGTGATGACAGGGGGCGGTTTATTGGGAACACTGAAGCTTTCTTT. This sequence encodes CAWSDDRGRFIGNTEAFF.

The chain combines TRBV9 with TRBJ1-2; no firm D call. The CDR3 extends over 15 amino acids. The V gene's germline CDR1 is SGDLS and CDR2 YYNGEE. V shed 0 bases and J shed 4 bases, with 13 bases lying between them. The CDR3 region has the DNA TGTGCCAGCAGCGTAGGTCATGCGGAGAGCTATGGCTACACCTTC. Its translation: CASSVGHAESYGYTF. The variable domain in full, with the rest retrieved from reference TRBV9 and TRBJ1-2, is DSGVTQTPKHLITATGQRVTLRCSPRSGDLSVYWYQQSLDQGLQFLIQYYNGEERAKGNILERFSAQQFPDLHSELNLSSLELGDSALYFCASSVGHAESYGYTFGSGTRLTVV.

This clone was seen a few times. This chain links TRBV18 with TRBJ2-2; 8 bases map to TRBD1. V trimming: 3 bases; J trimming: 3 bases; junction bases outside the gene matches: 9. The CDR3 totals 17 residues. Per germline, CDR1 KGHSH and CDR2 LQKENI. CDR3 nucleotide sequence: TGTGCCAGCTCACCTTACAAGACAGGGGTCGACACCGGGGAGCTGTTTTTT. Translated, it gives CASSPYKTGVDTGELFF.

The CDR3 here is CASSLPITVNTEAFF. The CDR3 nucleotides read TGTGCCAGCAGCCTTCCTATTACAGTGAACACTGAAGCTTTCTTT. The chain employs TRBV2 and TRBJ1-1, with unresolved D. The CDR3 covers 15 residues. Trimming removed 6 bases at V and 0 bases at J, with 14 bases between. Germline V gene sequence: CDR1 SNHLY, CDR2 FYNNEI.

This chain joins TRBV28 and TRBJ1-4; D gene uncertain. Per the germline V gene, CDR1 is MDHEN and CDR2 is SYDVKM. The germline V and J ends were trimmed by 5 bases and 3 bases, with 10 bases remaining between them. CDR3 length: 14 amino acids. This CDR3 is CASSVRVSNEKLFF. CDR3 in DNA: TGTGCCAGCAGTGTCCGTGTCTCTAATGAAAAACTGTTTTTT. Drawing the rest from reference TRBV28 and TRBJ1-4, the complete variable domain is DVKVTQSSRYLVKRTGEKVFLECVQDMDHENMFWYRQDPGLGLRLIYFSYDVKMKEKGDIPEGYSVSREKKERFSLILESASTNQTSMYLCASSVRVSNEKLFFGSGTQLSVL.

The chain combines TRBV30 with TRBJ1-1; D ambiguous. This CDR3 region has 13 residues. CDR1 and CDR2 (germline): GTSNPN, SVGIG (reference sequence). V lost 0 bases and J lost 5, with 10 bases in between. CDR3 sequence: CAWSVGGITEAFF. In DNA form, the CDR3 reads TGTGCCTGGAGTGTAGGAGGGATTACTGAAGCTTTCTTT.

V and J are TRBV6-5 and TRBJ1-6, with 7 positions matching TRBD1. Germline trimming cut 2 bases from V and 10 bases from J; bases unmatched to any gene: 11. There are 16 residues in the CDR3. CDR1 is MNHEY, CDR2 SVGAGI, per germline. The CDR3 loop is CASSYHRQGLGSPLHF. The CDR3 DNA follows: TGTGCCAGCAGTTACCACCGACAGGGTCTAGGCTCACCCCTCCACTTT.

The chain has TRBV2 and TRBJ1-5; TRBD1 agrees at 7 bases. Germline V gene lookup returns CDR1 SNHLY and CDR2 FYNNEI. V shed 5 bases and J 7 bases; nucleotides not matched to a gene: 8. This CDR3 has 14 residues. The CDR3 sequence: CASSSRDRNQPQHF. The CDR3 DNA follows: TGTGCCAGCAGTTCCCGGGACAGAAACCAGCCCCAGCATTTT.

The chain recombines TRBV7-9 with TRBJ1-2, with D hard to call. Germline values: CDR1 SEHNR, CDR2 FQNEAQ (reference sequence). The V gene lost 3 bases and the J gene lost 4 bases, with 6 bases spanning the gap. The CDR3 consists of 12 residues. The CDR3 DNA reads as TGTGCCAGCAGCTTTCCTAGCTATGGCTACACCTTC. As protein: CASSFPSYGYTF.

V usage is TRBV29-1 and J usage is TRBJ1-1; TRBD1 matches 8 bases. The length of the CDR3 is 13 residues. Looked up from germline, CDR1 is SQVTM and CDR2 is ANQGSEA. After removal of 3 bases from V and 0 bases from J, the junction contained 0 bases not matched to a gene. The CDR3 DNA reads TGCAGCGTTGAGGACAGGGTGAACACTGAAGCTTTCTTT. Residues: CSVEDRVNTEAFF. The entire variable domain, with the rest obtained from reference TRBV29-1 and TRBJ1-1, is as follows: SAVISQKPSRDICQRGTSLTIQCQVDSQVTMMFWYRQQPGQSLTLIATANQGSEATYESGFVIDKFPISRPNLTFSTLTVSNMSPEDSSIYLCSVEDRVNTEAFFGQGTRLTVV.